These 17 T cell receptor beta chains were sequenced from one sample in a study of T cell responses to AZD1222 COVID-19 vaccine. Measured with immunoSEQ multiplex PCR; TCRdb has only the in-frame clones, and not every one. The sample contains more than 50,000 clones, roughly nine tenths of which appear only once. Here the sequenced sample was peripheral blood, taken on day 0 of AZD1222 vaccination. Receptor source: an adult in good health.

The CDR3 loop is CASSRQGGNTIYF. CDR3 sequence (DNA): TGTGCCAGCAGCCGACAAGGCGGGAACACCATATATTTT. The chain carries TRBV27 and TRBJ1-3; D uncertain. From germline, CDR1 is MNHEY and CDR2 SMNVEV (reference sequence). The CDR3 contains 13 residues. Trimming removed 6 bases from V and 7 bases from J, with 13 bases in between.

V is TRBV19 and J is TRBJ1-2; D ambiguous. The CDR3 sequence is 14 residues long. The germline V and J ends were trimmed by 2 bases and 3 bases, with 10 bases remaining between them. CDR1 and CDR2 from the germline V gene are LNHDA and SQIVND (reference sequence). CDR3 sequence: CASSISGSDYGYTF. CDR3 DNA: TGTGCCAGTAGTATAAGCGGATCTGACTATGGCTACACCTTC.

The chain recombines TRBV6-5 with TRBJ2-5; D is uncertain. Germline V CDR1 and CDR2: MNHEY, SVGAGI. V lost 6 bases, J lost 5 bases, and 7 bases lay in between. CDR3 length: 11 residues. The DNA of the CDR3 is TGTGCCAGCAGAATGGGGGAGACCCAGTACTTC. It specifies CASRMGETQYF.

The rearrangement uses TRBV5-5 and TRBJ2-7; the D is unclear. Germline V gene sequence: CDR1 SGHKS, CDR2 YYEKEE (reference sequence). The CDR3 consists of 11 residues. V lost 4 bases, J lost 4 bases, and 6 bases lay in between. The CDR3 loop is CASSLGYEQYF. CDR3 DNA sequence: TGTGCCAGCAGCCTGGGGTACGAGCAGTACTTC.

The CDR3 DNA follows: TGCAGTTCTGTGGAGCACGAGCAGTACTTC. Its translation: CSSVEHEQYF. The genes are TRBV20-1 and TRBJ2-7, with unresolved D. The CDR3 sequence is 10 residues long. V dropped 8 bases and J dropped 5 bases, with 10 bases sitting between them. Germline CDR1 reads DFQATT; CDR2 reads SNEGSKA (reference sequence).

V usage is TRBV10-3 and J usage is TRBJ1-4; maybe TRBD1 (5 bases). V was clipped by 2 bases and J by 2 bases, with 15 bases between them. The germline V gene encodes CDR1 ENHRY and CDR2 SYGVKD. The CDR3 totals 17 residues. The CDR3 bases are TGTGCCATCAGTGAGACCCCAGGGTATACGACTAATGAAAAACTGTTTTTT. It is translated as CAISETPGYTTNEKLFF.

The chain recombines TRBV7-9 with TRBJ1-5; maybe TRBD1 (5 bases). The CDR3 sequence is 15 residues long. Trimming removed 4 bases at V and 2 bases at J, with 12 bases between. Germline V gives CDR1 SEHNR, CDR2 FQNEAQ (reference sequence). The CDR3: CASSSQLGGNQPQHF. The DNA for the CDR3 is TGTGCCAGCAGCTCCCAGCTGGGGGGCAATCAGCCCCAGCATTTT.

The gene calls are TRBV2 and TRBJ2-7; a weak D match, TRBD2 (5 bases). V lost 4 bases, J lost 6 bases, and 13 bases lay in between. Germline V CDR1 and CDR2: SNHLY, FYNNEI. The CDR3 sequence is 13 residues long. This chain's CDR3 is CASSVFVEGEQYF. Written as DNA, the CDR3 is TGTGCCAGCAGTGTGTTCGTAGAGGGCGAGCAGTACTTC.

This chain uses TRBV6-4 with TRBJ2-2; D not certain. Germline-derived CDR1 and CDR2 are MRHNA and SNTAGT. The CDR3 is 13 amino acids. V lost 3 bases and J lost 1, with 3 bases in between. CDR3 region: CASSEGNTGELFF. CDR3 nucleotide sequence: TGTGCCAGCAGTGAAGGGAACACCGGGGAGCTGTTTTTT.

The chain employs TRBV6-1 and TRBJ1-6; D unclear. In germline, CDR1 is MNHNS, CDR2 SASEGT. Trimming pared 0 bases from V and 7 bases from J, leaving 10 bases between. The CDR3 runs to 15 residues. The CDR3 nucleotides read TGTGCCAGCAGTGAAGCGCGTCCAGCCAATTCACCCCTCCACTTT. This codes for CASSEARPANSPLHF.

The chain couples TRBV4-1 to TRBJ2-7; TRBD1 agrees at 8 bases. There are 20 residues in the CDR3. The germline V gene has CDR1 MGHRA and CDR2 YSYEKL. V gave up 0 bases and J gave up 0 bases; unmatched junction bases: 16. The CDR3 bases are TGCGCCAGCAGCCAAGAACGGAGACAGGGGATAGGCCGAAACTCCTACGAGCAGTACTTC. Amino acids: CASSQERRQGIGRNSYEQYF.

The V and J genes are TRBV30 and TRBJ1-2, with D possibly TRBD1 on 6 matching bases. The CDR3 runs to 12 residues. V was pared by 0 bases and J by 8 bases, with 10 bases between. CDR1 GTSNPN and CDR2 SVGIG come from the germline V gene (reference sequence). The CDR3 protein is CAWSVTGSGYTF. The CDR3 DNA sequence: TGTGCCTGGAGTGTAACAGGGAGCGGCTACACCTTC.

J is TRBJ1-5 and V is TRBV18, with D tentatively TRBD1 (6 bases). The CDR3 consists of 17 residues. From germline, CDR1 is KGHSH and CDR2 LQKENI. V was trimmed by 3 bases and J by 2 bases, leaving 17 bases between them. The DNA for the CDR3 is TGTGCCAGCTCACCCGCACCAGACAGGTTAGGCAATCAGCCCCAGCATTTT. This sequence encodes CASSPAPDRLGNQPQHF.

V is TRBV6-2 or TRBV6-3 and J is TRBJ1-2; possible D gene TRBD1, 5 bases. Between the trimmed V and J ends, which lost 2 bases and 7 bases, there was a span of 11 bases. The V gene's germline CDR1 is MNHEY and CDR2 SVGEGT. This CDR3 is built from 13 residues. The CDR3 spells CASSYLTAVGYTF. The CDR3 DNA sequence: TGTGCCAGCAGTTACCTGACAGCTGTTGGCTACACCTTC.

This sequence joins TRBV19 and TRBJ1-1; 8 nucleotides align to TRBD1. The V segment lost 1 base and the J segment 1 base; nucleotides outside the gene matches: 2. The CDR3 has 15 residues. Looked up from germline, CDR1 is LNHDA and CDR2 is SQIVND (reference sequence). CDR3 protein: CASSIVGQGNTEAFF. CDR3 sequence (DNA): TGTGCCAGTAGTATAGTTGGACAGGGGAACACTGAAGCTTTCTTT.

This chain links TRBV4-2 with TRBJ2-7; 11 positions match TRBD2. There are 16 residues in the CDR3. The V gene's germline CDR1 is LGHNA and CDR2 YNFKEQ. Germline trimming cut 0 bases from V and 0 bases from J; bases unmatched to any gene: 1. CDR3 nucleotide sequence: TGTGCCAGCAGCCAAGAGACTAGCGGGGCCTCCTACGAGCAGTACTTC. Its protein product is CASSQETSGASYEQYF.

The CDR3 protein is CASRPGRRKDYGYTF. In nucleotides, the CDR3 is TGTGCCAGTAGGCCTGGACGAAGAAAGGACTATGGCTACACCTTC. The chain has TRBV19 and TRBJ1-2; no firm D call. Germline values: CDR1 LNHDA, CDR2 SQIVND (reference sequence). The CDR3 is 15 residues long. Trimming pared 6 bases from V and 3 bases from J, leaving 17 bases between.